Sequencing of this TCR beta chain was carried out in a study of patients and donors after allogeneic stem cell transplantation. TCRdb fed the RT-PCR reads into MiXCR, producing one record per CDR3 protein. Seen here are 200,000 to 250,000 distinct CDR3 sequences, 12% to 15% observed once, and the top ten hold under 14%. The CDR3 loop spans 14 amino acids. V was shortened by 2 bases and J by 2 bases, with 6 bases between the two germline ends. Germline CDR1 and CDR2: MNHEY and SVGEGT. Many counts were recorded for this clonotype. Sequencing was performed on blood, either unsorted or a sorted T cell fraction (not recorded which). The TCR comes from a human donor who was either an allogeneic HSCT recipient or a stem cell or donor lymphocyte infusion donor (not recorded which). It is not recorded whose cells these are; they may come from a transplant donor. The chain links TRBV6-2 or TRBV6-3 to TRBJ2-2; D is unresolved. The CDR3 region has the DNA TGTGCCAGCAGTTACCTCTCTAACACCGGGGAGCTGTTTTTT. Protein sequence: CASSYLSNTGELFF.